These 19 T cell receptor beta chains were sequenced from one sample in a study of cytomegalovirus exposure and HLA in healthy donors. PCR was performed using 60 Vbeta and 13 Jbeta primers. Clones were sequenced by immunoSEQ multiplex PCR, and TCRdb holds only the in-frame ones, with some missing. The data hold 70,000 to 90,000 clones, with roughly four fifths observed a single time. The specimen was PBMCs. These receptors all come from a male donor in good health and CMV-seropositive.

This clone was picked up one time. The chain carries TRBV5-1 and TRBJ2-7; D might be TRBD1 (6 bases). V was cut by 4 bases and J by 4 bases, with 24 bases left in between. Germline CDR1 reads SGHRS; CDR2 reads YFSETQ. The CDR3 has 17 amino acids. CDR3 protein: CASSGAVGGFSSYEQYF. The CDR3 coding sequence is TGCGCCAGCAGCGGGGCGGTAGGGGGTTTCTCTTCGTACGAGCAGTACTTC.

The chain employs TRBV5-5 and TRBJ2-6, with 7 bases identical to TRBD1. J gave up 4 bases and V 3 bases, and 4 bases lay outside the gene matches. The CDR3 spans 15 residues. Germline V CDR1 and CDR2: SGHKS, YYEKEE (reference sequence). The CDR3 nucleotides are TGTGCCAGCAGCTCGACAGGGATAGGGGCCAACGTCCTGACTTTC. This gives the protein CASSSTGIGANVLTF.

This clone was counted between two and nine times. This chain links TRBV19 with TRBJ2-1; 7 nucleotides align to TRBD2. V trimming: 6 bases; J trimming: 4 bases; junction bases outside the gene matches: 9. The germline V gene encodes CDR1 LNHDA and CDR2 SQIVND (reference sequence). The length of the CDR3 is 15 residues. This CDR3 is CASSLPTSPYNEQFF. The CDR3 DNA sequence: TGTGCCAGTAGCCTCCCGACTAGCCCGTACAATGAGCAGTTCTTC. Full variable domain (rest looked up from reference TRBV19 and TRBJ2-1): DGGITQSPKYLFRKEGQNVTLSCEQNLNHDAMYWYRQDPGQGLRLIYYSQIVNDFQKGDIAEGYSVSREKKESFPLTVTSAQKNPTAFYLCASSLPTSPYNEQFFGPGTRLTVL.

The V gene is TRBV28, the J gene TRBJ1-2; 7 bases align to TRBD1. The V segment lost 8 bases and the J segment 5 bases; nucleotides outside the gene matches: 8. The CDR3 length is 13 residues. Germline-derived CDR1 and CDR2 are MDHEN and SYDVKM. The CDR3 DNA follows: TGTGCCAGCGCCCTCTCGGGACAGTATGGCTACACCTTC. Amino acid sequence: CASALSGQYGYTF.

This clone was recorded once. This chain links TRBV28 with TRBJ1-5; perhaps TRBD1 as D (6 bases). The CDR3 is 12 amino acids. Trimming removed 6 bases at V and 7 bases at J, with 10 bases between. Germline lookup yields CDR1 MDHEN and CDR2 SYDVKM. CDR3 residues: CASRTGGQPQHF. Here the CDR3 DNA reads TGTGCCAGCAGGACAGGAGGCCAGCCCCAGCATTTT.

The J gene is TRBJ1-2, the V gene TRBV19; 9 bases match TRBD1. This CDR3 is 14 amino acids long. Unmatched junction bases numbered 1, after V lost 3 bases and J lost 2 bases. Per the germline V gene, CDR1 is LNHDA and CDR2 is SQIVND (reference sequence). The CDR3 loop reads CASSMGQGNYGYTF. The CDR3 DNA reads as TGTGCCAGTAGTATGGGACAGGGAAACTATGGCTACACCTTC.

The rearrangement joins TRBV14 to TRBJ2-3; 7 nucleotides align to TRBD1. V was pared by 2 bases and J by 4 bases, with 9 bases of the junction left unmatched. Germline V gives CDR1 SGHDN, CDR2 FVKESK. The CDR3 is made up of 16 amino acids. CDR3 sequence reads: CASSQFGTRGPDTQYF. DNA of the CDR3: TGTGCCAGCAGCCAATTCGGAACGAGGGGGCCAGATACGCAGTATTTT. Filled out from reference TRBV14 and TRBJ2-3, the complete variable domain reads EAGVTQFPSHSVIEKGQTVTLRCDPISGHDNLYWYRRVMGKEIKFLLHFVKESKQDESGMPNNRFLAERTGGTYSTLKVQPAELEDSGVYFCASSQFGTRGPDTQYFGPGTRLTVL.

V is TRBV5-1 and J is TRBJ2-7, with 8 bases fitting TRBD2. The CDR3 loop spans 15 amino acids. Trimming took 6 bases from V and 1 from J; bases not matched to a gene: 9. The germline gives CDR1 SGHRS, CDR2 YFSETQ. This chain's CDR3 is CASKVGGRSSYEQYF. In DNA form, the CDR3 reads TGCGCCAGCAAGGTAGGCGGGAGGTCATCCTACGAGCAGTACTTC.

The chain links TRBV5-6 to TRBJ2-3; 14 nucleotides match TRBD2. Looked up from germline, CDR1 is SGHDT and CDR2 is YYEEEE. Unmatched junction bases numbered 4, after V lost 1 base and J lost 0 bases. The CDR3 loop spans 18 amino acids. The CDR3: CASSLRLAGGWSTDTQYF. CDR3 in DNA: TGTGCCAGCAGCTTGAGACTAGCGGGGGGGTGGAGCACAGATACGCAGTATTTT.

This clone occurred a few times. The rearrangement links TRBV4-1 to TRBJ2-2; the match to TRBD2 covers 9 bases. CDR3 size: 14 residues. Germline CDR1 reads MGHRA; CDR2 reads YSYEKL. J gave up 8 bases and V 5 bases, and 6 bases lay outside the gene matches. The CDR3 DNA follows: TGCGCCAGCAGCGGACTAGCGCCCAAGGGGGAGCTGTTTTTT. Protein product: CASSGLAPKGELFF.

This sequence joins TRBV5-1 and TRBJ1-3; 8 bases agree with TRBD1. The V and J ends lost 5 bases and 4 bases, in that order; junction bases with no gene match: 8. The CDR3 has 15 residues. CDR1 and CDR2 from the germline V gene are SGHRS and YFSETQ. The CDR3 protein is CASRGSTGDGNTIYF. CDR3 coding DNA: TGCGCCAGCAGGGGGTCGACAGGGGACGGAAACACCATATATTTT.

The chain has TRBV4-3 and TRBJ2-4; 7 nucleotides align to TRBD1. V gave up 0 bases and J gave up 8 bases; unmatched junction bases: 7. The length of the CDR3 is 15 residues. Germline loops: CDR1 LGHNA, CDR2 YSLEER. DNA for the CDR3: TGCGCCAGCAGCCAAGATCAGGGGGTCATGTACATTCAGTACTTC. Amino acid sequence: CASSQDQGVMYIQYF.

Notes on this clone: In the same sample, other DNA sequences code for this CDR3. The chain combines TRBV7-2 with TRBJ2-1; tentative D call: TRBD1 (5 bases). Per the germline V gene, CDR1 is SGHTA and CDR2 is FQGNSA. Trimming pared 7 bases from V and 10 bases from J, leaving 20 bases between. The CDR3 totals 14 residues. The CDR3 loop is CASNQGELRREQFF. The CDR3 nucleotides are TGTGCCAGCAATCAAGGGGAACTTCGGCGAGAGCAGTTCTTC.

V gene TRBV5-1 combines with J gene TRBJ2-7, with D perhaps matching TRBD1 (6 bases). The CDR3 contains 13 residues. Deletions cut 4 bases from V and 2 bases from J, with 10 bases between. The germline CDR1 and CDR2 sequences are SGHRS and YFSETQ. In nucleotides, the CDR3 is TGCGCCAGCAGCCGGACAGCTACCTACGAGCAGTACTTC. Its protein is CASSRTATYEQYF.

This sequence joins TRBV11-2 and TRBJ2-2; 10 nucleotides agree with TRBD1. The germline gives CDR1 SGHAT, CDR2 FQNNGV. CDR3 length: 16 residues. The trim removed 5 bases at V and 3 bases at J, leaving 6 bases unmatched. For the CDR3, the DNA is TGTGCCAGCAGCGAGACAGGGGGCGCGGACACCGGGGAGCTGTTTTTT. This encodes CASSETGGADTGELFF.

The chain joins TRBV9 to TRBJ2-6; D is unresolved. V lost 4 bases and J 2 bases, leaving 16 bases between the germline ends. The CDR3 length is 17 residues. CDR1 and CDR2 from the germline V gene are SGDLS and YYNGEE. CDR3 sequence (DNA): TGTGCCAGCAGCACCCGTCAGGCGTCACCTGGGGCCAACGTCCTGACTTTC. Encoded protein: CASSTRQASPGANVLTF.

This rearrangement joins TRBV7-3 to TRBJ2-3; 9 nucleotides agree with TRBD1. In germline, CDR1 is SGHTA, CDR2 FQGTGA. J gave up 3 bases and V 5 bases, and 3 bases lay outside the gene matches. This CDR3 comprises 14 residues. The CDR3 sequence is CASSRTGETDTQYF. In nucleotides, the CDR3 is TGTGCCAGCAGCCGGACAGGGGAGACAGATACGCAGTATTTT.

Points on this clone: Germline and junction disagree at one end, which may indicate a read error. The chain recombines TRBV18 with TRBJ2-1; 12 nucleotides line up with TRBD2. The V gene's germline CDR1 is KGHSH and CDR2 LQKENI. This CDR3 contains 16 residues. In DNA, the CDR3 is TGTGTCAGCTCATCCGGGACTAGCGGGCGATACAATGAGCAGTTCTTC. Its translation: CVSSSGTSGRYNEQFF.

The genes are TRBV27 and TRBJ1-2; D uncertain. Trimming stripped 5 bases from V and 4 bases from J, with 11 bases between. CDR3 length: 13 residues. Germline CDR1 and CDR2: MNHEY and SMNVEV (reference sequence). This CDR3 is CASSAPGGYGYTF. The CDR3 region has the DNA TGTGCCAGCAGTGCCCCGGGAGGCTATGGCTACACCTTC.